This TCR beta chain emerged from a study of T cell responses to AZD1222 COVID-19 vaccine. Points on this clone: Its specificity is unknown.

The study's findings and limits: The donor group comprised mostly white British people and more females; the analysis possibly underestimated clonal diversity. Across the whole spike, CD4 TCRs peaked at regions 160-218 and 743-854.

TCRdb's copy holds only in-frame clones and misses some; the assay was immunoSEQ multiplex PCR. This table holds 140,000 to 150,000 clones, 88% found once. The source was peripheral blood, collected 28 days after the second dose of the MenACWY control vaccine. The origin of this receptor is an adult who received the MenACWY meningococcal vaccine as a control.

The CDR3 bases are TGTGCCAGCAGTTATGGCGCTGAAGCTTTCTTT. It yields the protein CASSYGAEAFF. V gene TRBV12-3 or TRBV12-4 combines with J gene TRBJ1-1; no firm D call. The CDR3 covers 11 residues. Trimming took 4 bases from V and 6 from J, leaving 6 bases between them.